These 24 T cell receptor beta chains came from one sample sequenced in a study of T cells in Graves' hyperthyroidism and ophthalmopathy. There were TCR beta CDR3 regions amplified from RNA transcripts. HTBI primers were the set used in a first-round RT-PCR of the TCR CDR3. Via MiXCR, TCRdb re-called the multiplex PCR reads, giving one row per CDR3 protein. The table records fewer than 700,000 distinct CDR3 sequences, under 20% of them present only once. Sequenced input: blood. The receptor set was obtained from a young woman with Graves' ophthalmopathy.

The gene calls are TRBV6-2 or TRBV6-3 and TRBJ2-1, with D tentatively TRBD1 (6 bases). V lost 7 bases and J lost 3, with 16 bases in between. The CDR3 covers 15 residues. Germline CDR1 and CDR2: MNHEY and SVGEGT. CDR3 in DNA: TGTGCCAGCATTAAACCGGGACATCGCTACAATGAGCAGTTCTTC. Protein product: CASIKPGHRYNEQFF.

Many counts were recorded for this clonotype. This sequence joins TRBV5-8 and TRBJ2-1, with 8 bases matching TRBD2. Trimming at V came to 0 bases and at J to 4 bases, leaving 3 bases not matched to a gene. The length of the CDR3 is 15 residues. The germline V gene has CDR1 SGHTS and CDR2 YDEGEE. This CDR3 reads CASSLERGGYNEQFF. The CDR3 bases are TGTGCCAGCAGCTTGGAACGGGGGGGATACAATGAGCAGTTCTTC. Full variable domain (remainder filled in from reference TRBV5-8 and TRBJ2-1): EAGVTQSPTHLIKTRGQQATLRCSPISGHTSVYWYQQALGLGLQFLLWYDEGEERNRGNFPPRFSGRQFPNYSSELNVNALELEDSALYLCASSLERGGYNEQFFGPGTRLTVL.

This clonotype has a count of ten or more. CDR3 coding DNA: TGTGCCAGCAGACCAACAGGGGTTCTTTGGAATGAGCAGTTCTTC. The encoded protein is CASRPTGVLWNEQFF. This chain joins TRBV6-1 and TRBJ2-1; 7 bases match TRBD1. In germline, CDR1 is MNHNS, CDR2 SASEGT. The CDR3 has 15 residues. V trimming: 6 bases; J trimming: 7 bases; junction bases outside the gene matches: 12.

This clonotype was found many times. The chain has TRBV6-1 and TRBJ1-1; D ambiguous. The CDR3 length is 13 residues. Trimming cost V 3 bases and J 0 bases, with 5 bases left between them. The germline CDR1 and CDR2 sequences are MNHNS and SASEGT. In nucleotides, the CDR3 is TGTGCCAGCAGTGACAGGATGAACACTGAAGCTTTCTTT. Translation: CASSDRMNTEAFF.

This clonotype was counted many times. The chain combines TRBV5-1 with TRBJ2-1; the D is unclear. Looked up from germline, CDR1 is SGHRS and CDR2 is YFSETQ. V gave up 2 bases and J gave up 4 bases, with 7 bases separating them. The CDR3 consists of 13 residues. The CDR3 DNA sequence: TGCGCCAGCAGCTTTACAGAATACAATGAGCAGTTCTTC. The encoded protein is CASSFTEYNEQFF.

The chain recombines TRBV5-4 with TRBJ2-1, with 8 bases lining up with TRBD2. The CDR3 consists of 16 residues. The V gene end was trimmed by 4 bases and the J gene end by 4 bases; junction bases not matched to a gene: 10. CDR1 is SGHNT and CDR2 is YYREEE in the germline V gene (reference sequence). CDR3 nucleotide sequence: TGTGCCAGCAGCAAAGGACTAGCCGAAGCTTACAATGAGCAGTTCTTC. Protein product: CASSKGLAEAYNEQFF.

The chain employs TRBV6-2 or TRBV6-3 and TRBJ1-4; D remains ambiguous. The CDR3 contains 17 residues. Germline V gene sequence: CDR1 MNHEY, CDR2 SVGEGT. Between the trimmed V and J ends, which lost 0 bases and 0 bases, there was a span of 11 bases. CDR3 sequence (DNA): TGTGCCAGCAGTTACTCGACCGGGGATGCAACTAATGAAAAACTGTTTTTT. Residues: CASSYSTGDATNEKLFF.

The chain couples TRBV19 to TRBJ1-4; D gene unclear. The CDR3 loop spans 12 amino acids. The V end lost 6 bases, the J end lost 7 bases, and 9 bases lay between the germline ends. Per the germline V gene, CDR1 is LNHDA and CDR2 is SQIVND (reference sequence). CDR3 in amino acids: CASRGKLEKLFF. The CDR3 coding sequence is TGTGCCAGTAGAGGAAAACTTGAAAAACTGTTTTTT.

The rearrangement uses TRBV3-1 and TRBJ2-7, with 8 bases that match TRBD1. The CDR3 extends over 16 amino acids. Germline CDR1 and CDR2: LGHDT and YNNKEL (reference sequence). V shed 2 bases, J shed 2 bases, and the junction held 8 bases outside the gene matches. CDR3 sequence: CASSQYPRGRPYEQYF. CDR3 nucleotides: TGTGCCAGCAGCCAATATCCCAGGGGGCGCCCCTACGAGCAGTACTTC.

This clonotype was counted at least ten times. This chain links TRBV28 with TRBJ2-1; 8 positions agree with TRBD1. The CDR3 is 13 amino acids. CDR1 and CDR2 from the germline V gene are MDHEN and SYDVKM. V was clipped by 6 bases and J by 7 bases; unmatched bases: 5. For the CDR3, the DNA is TGTGCCAGCAGGACAGGGGAAAGGAATGAGCAGTTCTTC. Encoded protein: CASRTGERNEQFF.

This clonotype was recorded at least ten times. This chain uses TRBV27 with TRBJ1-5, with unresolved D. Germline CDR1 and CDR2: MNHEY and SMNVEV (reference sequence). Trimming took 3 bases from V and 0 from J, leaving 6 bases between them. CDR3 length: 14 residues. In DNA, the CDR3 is TGTGCCAGCAGTTTCGGAGGTAGCAATCAGCCCCAGCATTTT. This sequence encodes CASSFGGSNQPQHF.

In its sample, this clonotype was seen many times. The DNA of the CDR3 is TGTGCCAGCTCTGCCCCAAGAAGGACAGGGGACGGGGGCTATGGCTACACCTTC. It codes for CASSAPRRTGDGGYGYTF. This chain joins TRBV6-1 and TRBJ1-2, with 9 positions matching TRBD1. The CDR3 loop spans 18 amino acids. The ends lost 8 bases at V and 4 bases at J; junction bases unmatched: 20. Germline V gives CDR1 MNHNS, CDR2 SASEGT.

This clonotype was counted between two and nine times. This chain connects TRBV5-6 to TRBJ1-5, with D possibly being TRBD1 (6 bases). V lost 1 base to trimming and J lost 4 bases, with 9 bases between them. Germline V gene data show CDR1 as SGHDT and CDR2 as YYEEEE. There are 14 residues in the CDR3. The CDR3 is CASSLRGANQPQHF. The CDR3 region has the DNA TGTGCCAGCAGCTTGAGGGGGGCAAATCAGCCCCAGCATTTT.

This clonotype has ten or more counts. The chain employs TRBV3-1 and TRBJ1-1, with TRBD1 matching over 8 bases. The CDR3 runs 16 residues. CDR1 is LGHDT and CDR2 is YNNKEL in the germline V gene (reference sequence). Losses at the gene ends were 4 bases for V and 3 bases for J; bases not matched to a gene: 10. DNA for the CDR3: TGTGCCAGCAGCCCGTGGAACAGGGGGATTTACACTGAAGCTTTCTTT. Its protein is CASSPWNRGIYTEAFF. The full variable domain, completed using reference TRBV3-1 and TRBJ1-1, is DTAVSQTPKYLVTQMGNDKSIKCEQNLGHDTMYWYKQDSKKFLKIMFSYNNKELIINETVPNRFSPKSPDKAHLNLHINSLELGDSAVYFCASSPWNRGIYTEAFFGQGTRLTVV.

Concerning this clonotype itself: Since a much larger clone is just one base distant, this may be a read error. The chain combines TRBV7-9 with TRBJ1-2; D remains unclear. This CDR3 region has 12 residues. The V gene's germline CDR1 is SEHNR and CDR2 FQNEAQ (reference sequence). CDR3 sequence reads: CASSFTSYGHTF. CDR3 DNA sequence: TGTGCCAGCAGCTTTACAAGCTATGGCCACACCTTC.

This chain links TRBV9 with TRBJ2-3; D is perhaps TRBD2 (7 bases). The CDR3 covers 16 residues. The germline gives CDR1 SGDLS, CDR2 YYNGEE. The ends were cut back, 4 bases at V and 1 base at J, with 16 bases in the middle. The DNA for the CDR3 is TGTGCCAGCAGCTTAGAGGGGGGGGGACGCACAGATACGCAGTATTTT. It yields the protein CASSLEGGGRTDTQYF. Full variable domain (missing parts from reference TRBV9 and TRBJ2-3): DSGVTQTPKHLITATGQRVTLRCSPRSGDLSVYWYQQSLDQGLQFLIQYYNGEERAKGNILERFSAQQFPDLHSELNLSSLELGDSALYFCASSLEGGGRTDTQYFGPGTRLTVL.

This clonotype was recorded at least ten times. The CDR3 DNA follows: TGTGCCTGGAGTGCCCACTCAACGGGTAACACTGAAGCTTTCTTT. The encoded protein is CAWSAHSTGNTEAFF. V gene TRBV30 combines with J gene TRBJ1-1; D is undetermined. The CDR3 extends over 15 amino acids. With 1 base removed from V and 2 bases from J, the gap between germline ends came to 14 bases. Germline V lookup: CDR1 GTSNPN, CDR2 SVGIG (reference sequence).

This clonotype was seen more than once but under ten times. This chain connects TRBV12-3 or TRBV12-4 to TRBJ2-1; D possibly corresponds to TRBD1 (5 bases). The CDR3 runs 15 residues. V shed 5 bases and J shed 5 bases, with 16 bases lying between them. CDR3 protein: CASSGQGSAHNEQFF. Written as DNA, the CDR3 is TGTGCCAGCAGTGGGCAGGGTTCCGCACACAATGAGCAGTTCTTC.

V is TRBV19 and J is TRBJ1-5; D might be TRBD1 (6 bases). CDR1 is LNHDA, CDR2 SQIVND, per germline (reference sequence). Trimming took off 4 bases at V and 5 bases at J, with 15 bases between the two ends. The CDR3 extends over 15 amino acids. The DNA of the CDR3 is TGTGCCAGTAGTACACAAACAGGGTTGGATCAGCCCCAGCATTTT. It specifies CASSTQTGLDQPQHF. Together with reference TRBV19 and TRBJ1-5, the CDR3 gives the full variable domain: DGGITQSPKYLFRKEGQNVTLSCEQNLNHDAMYWYRQDPGQGLRLIYYSQIVNDFQKGDIAEGYSVSREKKESFPLTVTSAQKNPTAFYLCASSTQTGLDQPQHFGDGTRLSIL.

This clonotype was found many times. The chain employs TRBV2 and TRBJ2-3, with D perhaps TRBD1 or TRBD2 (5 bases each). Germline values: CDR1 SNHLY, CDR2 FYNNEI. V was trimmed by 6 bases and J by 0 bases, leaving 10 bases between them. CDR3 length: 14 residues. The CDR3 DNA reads TGTGCCAGCAGGGATCGGGACAGCACAGATACGCAGTATTTT. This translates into CASRDRDSTDTQYF. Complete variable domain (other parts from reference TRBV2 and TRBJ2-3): EPEVTQTPSHQVTQMGQEVILRCVPISNHLYFYWYRQILGQKVEFLVSFYNNEISEKSEIFDDQFSVERPDGSNFTLKIRSTKLEDSAMYFCASRDRDSTDTQYFGPGTRLTVL.

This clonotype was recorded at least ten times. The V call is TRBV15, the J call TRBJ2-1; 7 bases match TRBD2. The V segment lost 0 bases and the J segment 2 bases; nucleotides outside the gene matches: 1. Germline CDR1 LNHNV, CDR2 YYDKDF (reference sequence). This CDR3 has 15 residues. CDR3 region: CATSRERGTYNEQFF. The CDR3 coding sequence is TGTGCCACCAGCAGAGAGCGGGGGACCTACAATGAGCAGTTCTTC.

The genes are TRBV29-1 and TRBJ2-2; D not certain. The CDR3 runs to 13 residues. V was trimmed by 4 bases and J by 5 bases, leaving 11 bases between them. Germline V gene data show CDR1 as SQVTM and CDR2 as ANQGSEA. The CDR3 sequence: CSVVWRRTGELFF. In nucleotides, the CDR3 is TGCAGCGTTGTGTGGCGAAGGACCGGGGAGCTGTTTTTT.

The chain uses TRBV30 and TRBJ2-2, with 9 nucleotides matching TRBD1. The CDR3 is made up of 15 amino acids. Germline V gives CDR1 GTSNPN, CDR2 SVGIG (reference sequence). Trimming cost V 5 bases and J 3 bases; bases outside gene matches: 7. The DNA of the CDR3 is TGTGCCTGGGAATCCGGGACAGGGTACACCGGGGAGCTGTTTTTT. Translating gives CAWESGTGYTGELFF.

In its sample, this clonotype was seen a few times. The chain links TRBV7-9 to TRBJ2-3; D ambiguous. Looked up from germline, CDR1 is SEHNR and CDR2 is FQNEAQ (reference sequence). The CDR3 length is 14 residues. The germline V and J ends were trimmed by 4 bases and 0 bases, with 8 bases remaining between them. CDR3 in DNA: TGTGCCAGCAGCTCCGCTACTAGCACAGATACGCAGTATTTT. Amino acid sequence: CASSSATSTDTQYF. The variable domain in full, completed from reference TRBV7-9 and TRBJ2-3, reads DTGVSQNPRHKITKRGQNVTFRCDPISEHNRLYWYRQTLGQGPEFLTYFQNEAQLEKSRLLSDRFSAERPKGSFSTLEIQRTEQGDSAMYLCASSSATSTDTQYFGPGTRLTVL.